This T cell receptor beta chain emerged from a study of T cells in Graves' hyperthyroidism and ophthalmopathy. Notes on the study in general: Most thyroid-expanded clonotypes above 0.001 were also found in blood.

This clonotype was observed a handful of times. Its antigen is undetermined. The CDR3 spans 14 residues. The V gene end was trimmed by 6 bases and the J gene end by 7 bases; junction bases not matched to a gene: 8. Per germline, CDR1 SEHNR and CDR2 FQNEAQ (reference sequence). The investigators amplified TCR beta CDR3 regions from RNA transcripts. First-round RT-PCR with HTBI primers amplified the TCR CDR3 region. TCRdb itself ran the multiplex PCR reads through MiXCR, one entry per CDR3 protein. The sample contains some 360,000 distinct CDR3 sequences, roughly 14% of which appear only once. The source material was blood. The receptor was derived from a woman aged 55-70 years with Graves' hyperthyroidism. This chain connects TRBV7-9 to TRBJ1-2, with 10 bases aligning to TRBD1. CDR3 sequence reads: CASREGQGKGGYTF. As DNA, the CDR3 is TGTGCCAGCAGGGAGGGACAGGGGAAAGGTGGCTACACCTTC.